Listed below are T cell receptor beta chains from one sample, sequenced in a study of blood T cell repertoires in COVID-19. Sequenced by immunoSEQ multiplex PCR; TCRdb stores in-frame clones only, minus some. The sample gives 75,000 to 85,000 clones, roughly 81% of which show up once; roughly 9.7% is in the top ten. Sequenced material: peripheral blood. These receptor sequences come from a man aged 60 to 69 with COVID-19, enrolled during active disease. Both conserved end residues are part of each CDR3. The order of the fields is V gene, clone size, J gene, D gene, CDR3 DNA, CDR3 protein. The D gene is left open where the match is weak. Where a row states a size, it is once, few, many or the class of an expanded clone; other rows omit it.

>TRBV5-1|.|TRBJ1-1|TRBD1
TGCGCCAGCAGCGTGGGACAGAGGAACACTGAAGCTTTCTTT
CASSVGQRNTEAFF
>TRBV19|.|TRBJ1-4|TRBD1
TGTGCCACCGCGACCAGGGGGCGTGAAAAACTGTTTTTT
CATATRGREKLFF
>TRBV2|.|TRBJ2-6|.
TGTGCCAGAGCAAGGGGATCTGGGGCCAACGTCCTGACTTTC
CARARGSGANVLTF
>TRBV18|.|TRBJ2-1|.
TGTGCCAGCTCACCAATCGAGACAGGGACTAGTGAGCAGTTCTTC
CASSPIETGTSEQFF
>TRBV7-3|.|TRBJ2-5|.
TGTGCCAGCAGCTTAAATGGGGAGCAAGAGACCCAGTACTTC
CASSLNGEQETQYF
>TRBV19|.|TRBJ2-3|.
TGTGCCAGTAGTATGCAGGGACACCGCACAGATACGCAGTATTTT
CASSMQGHRTDTQYF
>TRBV27|few|TRBJ2-7|TRBD2
TGTGCCAGCAGTCCCCTAAGACTAGCGGGGGGTCGGGAGCAGTACTTC
CASSPLRLAGGREQYF
>TRBV15|.|TRBJ1-1|.
TGTGCCACCAGCAGAGATATGGACAGAAACACTGAAGCTTTCTTT
CATSRDMDRNTEAFF
>TRBV4-1|.|TRBJ2-3|TRBD2
TGCGCCAGCAGTCAGCTAGCGGGCCAGGGAGATACGCAGTATTTT
CASSQLAGQGDTQYF
>TRBV21-1|.|TRBJ2-7|.
TGTGCCAGCAGCACTCCCTGGTGGGTCACGAGGGATTCCTACGAGCAGTACTTC
CASSTPWWVTRDSYEQYF
>TRBV5-4|few|TRBJ1-2|TRBD1
TGTGCCAGCAGCTTATTAGGGGGCCGCCGCCTCTATGGCTACACCTTC
CASSLLGGRRLYGYTF
>TRBV10-3|.|TRBJ1-1|.
TGTGCCATCAGAACAGGGTATGGGGACACTGAAGCTTTCTTT
CAIRTGYGDTEAFF
>TRBV6-5|.|TRBJ1-6|.
TGTGCCAGCAGTCCAGGAACCCTCTATAATTCACCCCTCCACTTT
CASSPGTLYNSPLHF
>TRBV29-1|.|TRBJ2-3|.
TGCAGCGTTGATGAACAGGCGACAGATACGCAGTATTTT
CSVDEQATDTQYF
>TRBV3-1/TRBV3-2|once|TRBJ2-1|.
TGTGCCAGCAGCTCAACGCCTAGCGCGCAGCAGTTCTTC
CASSSTPSAQQFF
>TRBV2|.|TRBJ1-2|.
TGTGCCAGCAGTGAAGCGCCCCGGACAGTGATAGCTAACTATGGCTACACCTTC
CASSEAPRTVIANYGYTF
>TRBV10-3|once|TRBJ2-7|.
TGTGCCATCAGTGAGTCCCCTGGGGGGATAGGCTACGAGCAGTACTTC
CAISESPGGIGYEQYF